These 6 T cell receptor beta chains share one sample of origin, sequenced in a study of blood T cell repertoires in COVID-19. Clones were read by immunoSEQ multiplex PCR, and TCRdb kept only the in-frame ones, dropping some. The table records 250,000 or so clones, around 84% of them present only once. The sample taken for sequencing was PBMCs or T cells enriched from blood (not recorded which). These receptor sequences come from a woman aged 45-60 years who had recovered from COVID-19.

V usage is TRBV2 and J usage is TRBJ1-2; D not resolved. The CDR3 covers 15 residues. V was cut by 1 base and J by 5 bases, with 14 bases left in between. Germline V gives CDR1 SNHLY, CDR2 FYNNEI. The CDR3 protein is CASSEERDPGYGYTF. The CDR3 DNA reads as TGTGCCAGCAGTGAAGAGAGGGATCCGGGGTATGGCTACACCTTC.

This clone showed up just a few times. This rearrangement joins TRBV21-1 to TRBJ2-3; whether TRBD2, the table's D call, matches the DNA was not checked. TRBV21-1 is termed a pseudogene. The CDR3 length is 15 residues. The CDR3 is CASSGTSGVSDTQYF. CDR3 in DNA: TGTGCCAGCAGCGGGACTAGCGGGGTCTCAGATACGCAGTATTTT.

This chain connects TRBV7-8 to TRBJ2-2; TRBD2 matches at 8 bases. In germline, CDR1 is SGHVS, CDR2 FQNEAQ. V was pared by 3 bases and J by 15 bases, with 9 bases of the junction left unmatched. There are 13 residues in the CDR3. DNA for the CDR3: TGTGCCAGCAGCTTCAGCGGGAGTATTTTGGTGTTTTTT. It specifies CASSFSGSILVFF.

The chain employs TRBV11-2 and TRBJ2-1, with TRBD2 identical over 8 bases. V dropped 5 bases and J dropped 6; count of bases not matched to a gene: 18. Germline CDR1 reads SGHAT; CDR2 reads FQNNGV. CDR3 size: 18 residues. CDR3 in DNA: TGTGCCAGCAGCCTCGGGGGGGCGGGAGACAGCACACGCAATGAGCAGTTCTTC. Translated, it gives CASSLGGAGDSTRNEQFF.

CDR3 coding DNA: TGTGCCAGCAGTGGAAGTACAGGGGGTAGTGGCAATCAGCCCCAGCATTTT. This encodes CASSGSTGGSGNQPQHF. The chain carries TRBV2 and TRBJ1-5; 8 bases map to TRBD1. The CDR3 loop spans 17 amino acids. Germline values: CDR1 SNHLY, CDR2 FYNNEI. V trimming: 4 bases; J trimming: 2 bases; junction bases outside the gene matches: 10.

V and J are TRBV4-2 and TRBJ2-5; D perhaps matches TRBD1 (6 bases). The CDR3 contains 14 residues. Germline CDR1 LGHNA, CDR2 YNFKEQ. V was shortened by 2 bases and J by 7 bases, with 14 bases between the two germline ends. CDR3 DNA sequence: TGTGCCAGCAGCCAAACTACAGGGACACGGACCCAGTACTTC. This translates into CASSQTTGTRTQYF.